Listed below are T cell receptor beta chains from one sample, sequenced in a study of T cell responses to AZD1222 COVID-19 vaccine. Repertoires were generated with immunoSEQ multiplex PCR, while TCRdb's copy carries only in-frame clones and drops some. Of around 140,000 clones in the sample, approximately 85% were seen once. The sequenced sample was peripheral blood, obtained on day 0 of AZD1222 vaccination. These receptors were taken from an adult in good health. Both conserved end residues are part of each CDR3. D genes are given only for firm matches. Only some rows state a clone size, as once, few, many or a class for expanded clones.

j_gene: TRBJ2-1; d_gene: TRBD2; v_gene: TRBV2; abundance: NA; CDR3nt: TGTGCCAGCCAAGAACGCGGGAGTTTAAATGAGCAGTTCTTC; CDR3aa: CASQERGSLNEQFF
j_gene: TRBJ2-7; d_gene: NA; v_gene: TRBV7-9; abundance: once; CDR3nt: TGTGCCAGCAGCCACCCCCACCAGGGTCCCTACGAGCAGTACTTC; CDR3aa: CASSHPHQGPYEQYF
j_gene: TRBJ1-2; d_gene: NA; v_gene: TRBV29-1; abundance: NA; CDR3nt: TGCAGCGGTACAACAGATATCTATGGCTACACCTTC; CDR3aa: CSGTTDIYGYTF
j_gene: TRBJ2-7; d_gene: NA; v_gene: TRBV4-1; abundance: NA; CDR3nt: TGCGCCAGCAGCCAAGCGCAGGCCGCCTACGAGCAGTACTTC; CDR3aa: CASSQAQAAYEQYF
j_gene: TRBJ2-2; d_gene: NA; v_gene: TRBV3-1/TRBV3-2; abundance: NA; CDR3nt: TGTGCCAGCAGCCAAGGAGCACTTGACACCGGGGAGCTGTTTTTT; CDR3aa: CASSQGALDTGELFF
j_gene: TRBJ1-3; d_gene: NA; v_gene: TRBV18; abundance: once; CDR3nt: TGTGCCAGCTCACCGTCGGCGGGATACTCTGGAAACACCATATATTTT; CDR3aa: CASSPSAGYSGNTIYF
j_gene: TRBJ2-2; d_gene: NA; v_gene: TRBV5-1; abundance: NA; CDR3nt: TGCGCCAGCAGCTTGGAAGGCCCTTCGAACACCGGGGAGCTGTTTTTT; CDR3aa: CASSLEGPSNTGELFF
j_gene: TRBJ1-6; d_gene: NA; v_gene: TRBV10-3; abundance: once; CDR3nt: TGTGCCATCGGGTGGGAGATTAATTCACCCCTCCACTTT; CDR3aa: CAIGWEINSPLHF
j_gene: TRBJ1-6; d_gene: NA; v_gene: TRBV11-2; abundance: NA; CDR3nt: TGTGCCAGCAGCTTAGATTTCGGGACTGGGTATAATTCACCCCTCCACTTT; CDR3aa: CASSLDFGTGYNSPLHF
j_gene: TRBJ1-6; d_gene: NA; v_gene: TRBV5-1; abundance: NA; CDR3nt: TGCGCCAGCAGCTTGGAACCCGAATCACCCCTCCACTTT; CDR3aa: CASSLEPESPLHF
j_gene: TRBJ1-5; d_gene: NA; v_gene: TRBV15; abundance: NA; CDR3nt: TGTGCCACCAGCAGAGATCTCGGCGCAGGTCAGCCCCAGCATTTT; CDR3aa: CATSRDLGAGQPQHF
j_gene: TRBJ1-2; d_gene: NA; v_gene: TRBV30; abundance: few; CDR3nt: TGTGCCTGGAGCGCCGGAGGCGGCTACACCTTC; CDR3aa: CAWSAGGGYTF
j_gene: TRBJ2-3; d_gene: NA; v_gene: TRBV6-5; abundance: NA; CDR3nt: TGTGCCAGCAGTTACTCCCCCGATCGTCTGGATACGCAGTATTTT; CDR3aa: CASSYSPDRLDTQYF
j_gene: TRBJ1-1; d_gene: NA; v_gene: TRBV30; abundance: NA; CDR3nt: TGTGCCTGGACCACACTCCGCTCGGCTTTCTTT; CDR3aa: CAWTTLRSAFF
j_gene: TRBJ2-2; d_gene: TRBD2; v_gene: TRBV6-6; abundance: NA; CDR3nt: TGTGCCAGCGGAATAGCGGGAGGGGTCACCGGGGAGCTGTTTTTT; CDR3aa: CASGIAGGVTGELFF
j_gene: TRBJ1-3; d_gene: NA; v_gene: TRBV27; abundance: NA; CDR3nt: TGTGCCAGCAGTAGTGCGGCAGGGATGGGAAACACCATATATTTT; CDR3aa: CASSSAAGMGNTIYF
j_gene: TRBJ1-1; d_gene: TRBD1; v_gene: TRBV28; abundance: NA; CDR3nt: TGTGCCAGCAGAGCACTGGGACAGGGTGACACTGAAGCTTTCTTT; CDR3aa: CASRALGQGDTEAFF
j_gene: TRBJ2-2; d_gene: TRBD2; v_gene: TRBV2; abundance: NA; CDR3nt: TGTGCCAGCATCGCGGGAGGGCCGACCGGGGAGCTGTTTTTT; CDR3aa: CASIAGGPTGELFF
j_gene: TRBJ1-5; d_gene: TRBD1; v_gene: TRBV27; abundance: NA; CDR3nt: TGTGCCAGCAGTTCTACCCCCGCCAGGACAGGTCTGCCGCCCCAGCATTTT; CDR3aa: CASSSTPARTGLPPQHF
j_gene: TRBJ2-7; d_gene: NA; v_gene: TRBV6-2/TRBV6-3; abundance: NA; CDR3nt: TGTGCCAGCAGTTTAAGGGGCAGCTACGAGCAGTACTTC; CDR3aa: CASSLRGSYEQYF
j_gene: TRBJ1-5; d_gene: NA; v_gene: TRBV2; abundance: NA; CDR3nt: TGTGCCAGCAGTGAGAATAATCAGCCCCAGCATTTT; CDR3aa: CASSENNQPQHF
j_gene: TRBJ1-3; d_gene: NA; v_gene: TRBV7-8; abundance: few; CDR3nt: TGTGCCAGCAGCTTGGCCGGGGTCGGAAACACCATATATTTT; CDR3aa: CASSLAGVGNTIYF
j_gene: TRBJ1-1; d_gene: NA; v_gene: TRBV4-1; abundance: few; CDR3nt: TGCGCCAGCAGACGAGAAACAGGGCTCGCCACTGAAGCTTTCTTT; CDR3aa: CASRRETGLATEAFF
j_gene: TRBJ2-1; d_gene: NA; v_gene: TRBV7-7; abundance: NA; CDR3nt: TGTGCTAGCAGCTTAGCCCTGGGGCAGGGTGAGCAGTTCTTC; CDR3aa: CASSLALGQGEQFF
j_gene: TRBJ1-6; d_gene: NA; v_gene: TRBV3-1/TRBV3-2; abundance: NA; CDR3nt: TGTGCCAGCAGCCAAGGCCTAGGCGATTCACCCCTCCACTTT; CDR3aa: CASSQGLGDSPLHF
j_gene: TRBJ2-5; d_gene: NA; v_gene: TRBV10-3; abundance: NA; CDR3nt: TGTGCCATCAGTCCGGAAGGGCCAGAGACCCAGTACTTC; CDR3aa: CAISPEGPETQYF
j_gene: TRBJ1-1; d_gene: NA; v_gene: TRBV5-1; abundance: NA; CDR3nt: TGCGCCAGCTCGAGGAGGGGGGATGAAGCTTTCTTT; CDR3aa: CASSRRGDEAFF
j_gene: TRBJ1-2; d_gene: NA; v_gene: TRBV5-6; abundance: NA; CDR3nt: TGTGCCAGCAGCTTTTCAGGGGCTGACTATGGCTACACCTTC; CDR3aa: CASSFSGADYGYTF
j_gene: TRBJ2-4; d_gene: NA; v_gene: TRBV19; abundance: NA; CDR3nt: TGTGCCAGTAGTATAGAGAGTTCTAAAAACATTCAGTACTTC; CDR3aa: CASSIESSKNIQYF
j_gene: TRBJ1-2; d_gene: TRBD1; v_gene: TRBV7-2; abundance: NA; CDR3nt: TGTGCCAGCAGCCGGTCCCGGGACAGGGGAAAGAACTATGGCTACACCTTC; CDR3aa: CASSRSRDRGKNYGYTF
j_gene: TRBJ1-2; d_gene: NA; v_gene: TRBV30; abundance: NA; CDR3nt: TGTGCCTGGAGTGTACGATCTCCCTCTGGCTACACCTTC; CDR3aa: CAWSVRSPSGYTF